This TCR beta chain is drawn from a study of blood T cell repertoires in COVID-19 (dated by TCRdb to 2020 to 2022). Regarding the complete study: The collaborator samples originated in the United States, Italy and Spain and spanned the acute and convalescent phases of COVID-19. A de-identified subject ID, COVID-19 status, age in years and sex were almost always included in the sample metadata. Samples came from the ongoing ImmuneRACE study (first 160 participants) plus 1,254 subjects from 6 global collaborators. A freely available public database, intended as a resource for researchers studying the immune response to SARS-CoV-2, is where the repertoires were released. Subjects who had been exposed to COVID-19, were actively infected with it, or had recovered from it provided the deeply sampled blood TCRbeta repertoires that made up the dataset. The material from the prospective study consisted of cDNA or gDNA derived from T cells, B-cell-depleted T cells, or PBMCs. Where available, HLA class I and class II types were taken from metadata supplied by the sample provider and were not determined by assay-based typing. Overall results and qualifications from the work: How much clinical and demographic metadata was included differed by source and by participant, and the metadata was provided uncurated.

TCRbeta CDR3 regions were amplified from genomic DNA using the immunoSEQ Assay, a bias-controlled multiplex PCR. As for the authors' bioinformatics: Nucleated cell counts per sample were estimated from amplification of reference gene primers within the assay. To quantify the absolute abundance of each unique TCRbeta CDR3 rearrangement, sequence reads were collapsed and filtered. For each sample, productive Simpson clonality was calculated by taking the square root of Simpson's diversity index across productive rearrangements. Sourced from immuneACCESS, this table was stored by TCRdb with only in-frame sequences that have V and J called. A share of the clones is absent; for the studies checked, an unresolved V gene accounts for under half, and the remainder has no known explanation. V, J and clone size reflect that table, while D and trimming were determined from the DNA. The sample table contains about 68,000 clones; only one count was recorded for nearly 90% of them. Clones ranked in the top ten supply 8.2% of the sample.

The CDR3 holds 14 amino acids from the cysteine to the phenylalanine. Just CDR3 DNA is preserved here, 42 bases in frame from base 1. Trimming accounts for 4 bases at V and 6 bases at J, while the number of junction bases matched to no gene is 2. The germline V gene encodes CDR1 SGHNT and CDR2 YYREEE (reference sequence). Comments on this clone: Its antigen specificity is not known. Base qualities were left out, and no much larger clone turns up one base away.

Whole blood was collected in K2EDTA tubes by collaborating institutions according to the institutions' own protocols. Collaborator samples were shipped for TCRbeta analysis as frozen whole blood, isolated PBMCs, or DNA extracted from either sample type. The chain uses TRBV5-4 and TRBJ2-3; 13 of the junction bases match TRBD2. Sequencing was performed on peripheral blood. This TCR derives from a man in his fifties with active COVID-19. The CDR3 protein: CASSPGLAGDTQYF. The DNA is TGTGCCAGCAGCCCGGGACTAGCGGGGGATACGCAGTATTTT.